Given below is one T cell receptor beta chain in context. In its sample, this clonotype was seen once. It lacks a known antigen. Qualities for individual bases were not recorded, and no much larger clone is one base off. A read on its own is weak evidence. This specimen comes from a study of T cells in Graves' hyperthyroidism and ophthalmopathy (dated by TCRdb to between 2018 and 2021). Looking at the study overall: Peripheral blood was sampled at the time of initial diagnosis, prior to any treatment. In addition, the study compared T-cell repertoires in thyroid tissue and in blood from five to seven Graves' hyperthyroidism patients. The roughly 91 discovery patients were randomly split 7:3 into training and test sets. Whether ophthalmopathy could be predicted prospectively was tested in an independent validation cohort made up of roughly 20 hyperthyroidism patients plus 17 patients who later progressed to ophthalmopathy. TCR V-J signatures able to tell the groups apart were searched for in a discovery cohort of 95 or so patients, of whom 43 had Graves' ophthalmopathy and roughly 57 had stable Graves' hyperthyroidism. Once sampling was done, hyperthyroidism patients were given methimazole at a starting dose of 30 mg daily, whereas ophthalmopathy patients were given high-dose intravenous methylprednisolone. TCR Vbeta CDR3 sequencing of 130 to 150 peripheral blood samples (around 45 ophthalmopathy, approximately 80 hyperthyroidism and roughly 17 progressor patients) is reported in the paper.

The TCR beta CDR3 regions were amplified from RNA transcripts. The first round of RT-PCR for the TCR CDR3 was performed with the HTBI primer set and the Qiagen OneStep RT-PCR kit. A second multiplex PCR round built the libraries, followed by size selection and purification. The libraries were sequenced on an Illumina HiSeq2000 using paired-end 100 bp reads. The source study handled its data this way. SOAPnuke was used to process the raw data, removing reads that contained adapters or uncalled bases, had a mean Phred below 15, or lacked an exact match to the constant primer or identifier. COPE v1.2.5 was used to merge high-quality paired reads, and clonotypes were defined as unique nucleotide sequences. MiTCR v1.1 was used to align the clonotypes against IMGT TRBV, TRBD and TRBJ reference segments. Analysis was restricted to V-J combinations with a frequency above 0.0001, which covered approximately 99% of repertoires. A TCS score was defined as the ratio of F50 (clonal expansion) to E x V (chaos), with BLOSUM62-based TCRdist applied between CDR3 peptides within each V-J. Welch's t-statistics and random forest reduced 500 to 650 V-J features to roughly 13, which were used in a naive Bayes classifier (R e1071). The Morisita-Horn index was used to measure how similar the thyroid and blood repertoires were. TCRdb reanalyzed the raw reads on its own, using fastp at Q25 for trimming and MiXCR for clone calling, and kept in-frame beta chains. Each CDR3 protein appears once, grouped with its most common genes and DNA. The V and J calls and clone size are TCRdb's, not the authors'. In all, the sample holds about 840,000 distinct CDR3 sequences, and more than 30% of those were seen once. Of the sample, approximately 8.7% falls within the top ten clones.

Results the study describes overall, beyond this receptor: A model built on a 13 V-J signature distinguished ophthalmopathy from stable hyperthyroidism, reaching roughly 88% sensitivity and 81% to 83% specificity in cross-validation and 80%/75% in testing. Most expanded thyroid clonotypes (frequency above 0.001) were also detected in blood, suggesting blood repertoires may reflect thyroid immune responses. No statistical method was used to fix the sample size in advance, and group allocation was not hidden from the investigators. In validation, the model predicted progression to ophthalmopathy a median of roughly 6.1 months before onset, with approximately 68% sensitivity and just under 75% specificity.

Stable Graves' hyperthyroidism was defined as the absence of progression to ophthalmopathy over 18 months of follow-up. Hyperthyroidism patients were newly diagnosed, had a disease duration of under 2 months, and were aged 18 to 65 years. Exclusion was applied to patients with uncontrolled infections, other autoimmune diseases, pregnancy or lactation. Diagnoses were based on clinical symptoms, serum thyroxine and TRAb, thyroid ultrasound and orbital computed tomography. Ficoll-Paque density gradient centrifugation was used to isolate PBMCs from around 9.1 ml of fresh peripheral blood. Total RNA was extracted using Trizol reagent, and RNA quality was assessed on an Agilent 2100 Bioanalyzer. The germline V and J ends show losses of 5 bases and 8 bases respectively, and no gene match explains 13 bases of the junction. There are 16 amino acids in the CDR3, from cysteine to phenylalanine inclusive. Solely the CDR3 DNA is kept, with 48 bases framed from the first base. CDR1 and CDR2, looked up from the germline V gene, are MGHDK and SYGVNS.

The receptor's source is a man between 18 and 35 years old with Graves' hyperthyroidism. Sequenced material: blood. This sequence uses TRBV25-1 and TRBJ2-7; TRBD1 aligns with 12 central bases. The CDR3 sequence is CASSLRTGTGGSQQYF. The sequenced DNA: TGTGCCAGCAGTCTACGAACCGGGACAGGGGGCTCCCAGCAGTACTTC.